This T cell receptor (beta chain) comes out of a study of T cell clonality in common variable immunodeficiency. Whole-study findings and limits: Shared TCRbeta clones were fewer between CVID subjects than controls.

Trimming removed 5 bases from V and 3 bases from J, with 10 bases in between. The CDR3 spans 13 residues. Germline assignment: CDR1 DFQATT and CDR2 SNEGSKA (reference sequence). Assay: immunoSEQ multiplex PCR; the TCRdb copy retains only in-frame clones and omits some. The table lists tens of thousands of clones, no singletons, with about 1.7% in the top ten. This clone has at least ten counts. What it binds is unknown. From the germline J gene comes the end of the CDR3, since the read stops 3 residues before it. This clonotype was sampled from a person between 18 and 75 years old in good health. The sample was peripheral blood mononuclear cells. The V gene is TRBV20-1, the J gene TRBJ1-4; a weak D match, TRBD1 (5 bases). Partial CDR3 DNA: TGCAGTGCTTTCCGGACATCTAATGAAAAA. This sequence encodes CSAFRTSNEK. Given in full, the CDR3 is CSAFRTSNEKLFF.